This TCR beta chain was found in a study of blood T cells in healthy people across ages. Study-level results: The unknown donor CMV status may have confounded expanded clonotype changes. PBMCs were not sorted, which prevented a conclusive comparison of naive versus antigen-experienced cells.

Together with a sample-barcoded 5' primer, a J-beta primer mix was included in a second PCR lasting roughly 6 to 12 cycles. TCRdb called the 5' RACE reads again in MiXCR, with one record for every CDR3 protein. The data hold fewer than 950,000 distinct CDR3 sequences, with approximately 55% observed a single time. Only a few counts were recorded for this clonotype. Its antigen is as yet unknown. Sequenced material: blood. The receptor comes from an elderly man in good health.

In DNA form, the CDR3 reads TGTGCCAGCAGTTTAACGGGACTAGTCGGGGCTGCAAGAGAGACCCAGTACTTC. Protein sequence: CASSLTGLVGAARETQYF. V and J are TRBV12-3 or TRBV12-4 and TRBJ2-4, with 8 bases matching TRBD2. The J call is uncertain, as TRBJ2-5 better fits the DNA end. There are 18 residues in the CDR3.